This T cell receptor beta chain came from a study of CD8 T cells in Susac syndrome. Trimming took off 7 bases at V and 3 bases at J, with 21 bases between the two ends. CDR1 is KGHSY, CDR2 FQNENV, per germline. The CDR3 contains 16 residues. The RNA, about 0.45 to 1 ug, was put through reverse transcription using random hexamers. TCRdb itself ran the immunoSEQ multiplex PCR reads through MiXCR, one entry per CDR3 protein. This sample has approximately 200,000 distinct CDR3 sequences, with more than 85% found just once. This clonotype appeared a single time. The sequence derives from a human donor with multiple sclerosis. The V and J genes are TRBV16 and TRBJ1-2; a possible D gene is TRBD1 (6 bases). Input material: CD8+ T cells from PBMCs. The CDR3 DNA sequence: TGTGCCAGCACGTTGGGCGTGGGGGGCGCGGACTATGGCTACACCTTC. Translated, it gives CASTLGVGGADYGYTF.